Presented here are 18 T cell receptor beta chains from one specimen sequenced in a study of blood T cell repertoires in COVID-19. Using immunoSEQ multiplex PCR, the repertoire was profiled, and TCRdb retains in-frame clones only, with some absent. The sample has under 150,000 clones, approximately 83% seen once. Sequencing was performed on peripheral blood. These receptors all stem from a woman in her sixties with acute or convalescent COVID-19.

This clone has a handful of counts. The rearrangement uses TRBV28 and TRBJ2-7, with 14 positions matching TRBD2. This CDR3 comprises 15 residues. Germline values: CDR1 MDHEN, CDR2 SYDVKM. J was trimmed by 1 base and V by 9 bases; bases with no gene match: 5. CDR3 sequence (DNA): TGTGCCAGTGGGACTAGCGGGAGACGGTCCTACGAGCAGTACTTC. Protein product: CASGTSGRRSYEQYF.

The chain is built from TRBV10-3 and TRBJ1-1; D might be TRBD1 (6 bases). V lost 6 bases and J 4 bases, leaving 9 bases between the germline ends. The CDR3 is made up of 12 amino acids. Looked up from germline, CDR1 is ENHRY and CDR2 is SYGVKD. The CDR3 here is CAISSGVTEAFF. CDR3 nucleotide sequence: TGTGCCATCAGCTCAGGGGTCACTGAAGCTTTCTTT.

The chain links TRBV28 to TRBJ2-1; D unclear. Trimming stripped 7 bases from V and 4 bases from J, with 5 bases between. CDR3 length: 11 residues. The germline gives CDR1 MDHEN, CDR2 SYDVKM. The CDR3 loop reads CASTQYNEQFF. The DNA of the CDR3 is TGTGCCAGCACACAATACAATGAGCAGTTCTTC.

This chain connects TRBV4-1 to TRBJ1-5, with D possibly TRBD1 on 5 matching bases. Germline V gene data show CDR1 as MGHRA and CDR2 as YSYEKL. With 4 bases removed from V and 6 bases from J, the gap between germline ends came to 10 bases. This CDR3 has 13 residues. CDR3: CASSRGGTQPQHF. In nucleotides, the CDR3 is TGCGCCAGCAGCCGCGGGGGAACTCAGCCCCAGCATTTT.

The V and J genes are TRBV27 and TRBJ1-5; D not certain. CDR1 and CDR2 (germline): MNHEY, SMNVEV (reference sequence). CDR3 length equals 15 residues. Trimming pared 1 base from V and 7 bases from J, leaving 14 bases between. CDR3 in DNA: TGTGCCAGCAGTTTATGGCCTCCCACAGAGCAGCCCCAGCATTTT. Amino acids: CASSLWPPTEQPQHF.

As DNA, the CDR3 is TGCGCCAGCAGCCAAGAAAGCGGGCGTCGGAGGGGACCAAATGAAAAACTGTTTTTT. Its translation: CASSQESGRRRGPNEKLFF. The gene calls are TRBV4-1 and TRBJ1-4; D might be TRBD1 (5 bases). Trimming took off 0 bases at V and 5 bases at J, with 22 bases between the two ends. The CDR3 loop spans 19 amino acids. The germline V gene has CDR1 MGHRA and CDR2 YSYEKL.

V usage is TRBV5-1 and J usage is TRBJ2-3; tentatively, D is TRBD1 (6 bases). Germline-derived CDR1 and CDR2 are SGHRS and YFSETQ. The germline V and J ends were trimmed by 1 base and 0 bases, with 15 bases remaining between them. The CDR3 is made up of 17 amino acids. In DNA form, the CDR3 reads TGCGCCAGCAGCTTGACAGGGTGGATCTCTAGCACAGATACGCAGTATTTT. The encoded protein is CASSLTGWISSTDTQYF.

The genes are TRBV18 and TRBJ2-2, with TRBD1 identical over 8 bases. Germline CDR1 reads KGHSH; CDR2 reads LQKENI. The ends lost 3 bases at V and 5 bases at J; junction bases unmatched: 5. This CDR3 is 15 amino acids long. This CDR3 reads CASSPPGGETGELFF. In nucleotides, the CDR3 is TGTGCCAGCTCACCCCCAGGGGGCGAAACCGGGGAGCTGTTTTTT.

CDR3 nucleotide sequence: TGTGCCAGCAGCGTAGGGGGTTCAGGGGGCGTAGGGCAAGAGACCCAGTACTTC. Amino acid sequence: CASSVGGSGGVGQETQYF. The J gene is TRBJ2-5, the V gene TRBV9; 8 bases align to TRBD1. CDR1 and CDR2 from the germline V gene are SGDLS and YYNGEE. Germline trimming cut 0 bases from V and 2 bases from J; bases unmatched to any gene: 12. The CDR3 length is 18 residues. Using reference TRBV9 and TRBJ2-5 for the parts outside the CDR3, the full variable domain is DSGVTQTPKHLITATGQRVTLRCSPRSGDLSVYWYQQSLDQGLQFLIQYYNGEERAKGNILERFSAQQFPDLHSELNLSSLELGDSALYFCASSVGGSGGVGQETQYFGPGTRLLVL.

This rearrangement joins TRBV7-3 to TRBJ2-1; tentative D call: TRBD2 (5 bases). The germline gives CDR1 SGHTA, CDR2 FQGTGA. Trimming cost V 5 bases and J 8 bases, with 10 bases left between them. This CDR3 has 12 amino acids. CDR3 nucleotides: TGTGCCAGCAGCCCGGGGAGCGATGAGCAGTTCTTC. It codes for CASSPGSDEQFF.

This clone was detected only once. The chain recombines TRBV30 with TRBJ1-4; perhaps TRBD1 as D (6 bases). CDR1 and CDR2 (germline): GTSNPN, SVGIG (reference sequence). Trimming stripped 2 bases from V and 4 bases from J, with 11 bases between. This CDR3 contains 14 residues. The CDR3 here is CAWSRGGNNEKLFF. CDR3 nucleotide sequence: TGTGCCTGGAGTAGAGGGGGAAATAATGAAAAACTGTTTTTT.

V gene TRBV28 combines with J gene TRBJ2-1, with a possible D match to TRBD1 (6 bases). The CDR3 spans 13 residues. The germline CDR1 and CDR2 sequences are MDHEN and SYDVKM. V shed 2 bases and J shed 9 bases, with 11 bases lying between them. The CDR3 nucleotides are TGTGCCAGCAGTTTACAGGGGTTGGTTGAGCAGTTCTTC. Protein product: CASSLQGLVEQFF.

The chain couples TRBV29-1 to TRBJ1-1; weak D call: TRBD1 (5 bases). Germline V CDR1 and CDR2: SQVTM, ANQGSEA. This CDR3 has 14 residues. V was trimmed by 6 bases and J by 0 bases, leaving 14 bases between them. The CDR3 region is CSVTPQGMNTEAFF. CDR3 DNA sequence: TGCAGCGTCACCCCCCAGGGAATGAACACTGAAGCTTTCTTT.

This rearrangement joins TRBV7-2 to TRBJ1-3; D is unresolved. From germline, CDR1 is SGHTA and CDR2 FQGNSA. Trimming shortened V by 4 bases and J by 3 bases, and 13 bases separated the two germline ends. This CDR3 comprises 15 residues. The CDR3 nucleotides are TGTGCCAGCAGCTCACCGACCGAGGGTGGAAACACCATATATTTT. Amino acids: CASSSPTEGGNTIYF.

This clone has only one observation. This chain connects TRBV7-7 to TRBJ2-2; 14 bases are a match to TRBD2. Per germline, CDR1 SSHAT and CDR2 FNYEAQ (reference sequence). CDR3 size: 15 residues. The ends lost 5 bases at V and 6 bases at J; junction bases unmatched: 2. Written as DNA, the CDR3 is TGTGCCAGCAGCGGGACTAGCGGGAGCTCCGGGGAGCTGTTTTTT. Protein sequence: CASSGTSGSSGELFF.

The V call is TRBV18, the J call TRBJ2-3; TRBD2 might be the D (6 bases). V shed 3 bases and J shed 6 bases, with 19 bases lying between them. The CDR3 has 16 residues. CDR1 is KGHSH, CDR2 LQKENI, per germline. The CDR3 nucleotides are TGTGCCAGCTCACCCCTTAGCGGTCTTATCGGGGATACGCAGTATTTT. Its protein product is CASSPLSGLIGDTQYF.

The chain's CDR3 is CASSPLGSYNEQFF. The CDR3 bases are TGTGCCAGCAGCCCGCTAGGCTCCTACAATGAGCAGTTCTTC. The chain employs TRBV3-1 (or the pseudogene TRBV3-2) and TRBJ2-1; D is unresolved. The CDR3 totals 14 residues. CDR1 and CDR2 (germline): LGHDT, YNNKEL (reference sequence). V shed 4 bases and J shed 0 bases, with 7 bases lying between them.

This clone was seen just once. The rearrangement links TRBV30 to TRBJ2-7; 10 nucleotides match TRBD1. Germline V gene lookup returns CDR1 GTSNPN and CDR2 SVGIG (reference sequence). J lost 3 bases, V lost 5 bases, and 4 bases had no gene match. The CDR3 is made up of 13 amino acids. CDR3 loop: CAWGTGVGYEQYF. The CDR3 DNA sequence: TGTGCCTGGGGGACAGGGGTCGGCTACGAGCAGTACTTC.